Listed below are T cell receptor beta chains from one sample, sequenced in a study of cytomegalovirus exposure and HLA in healthy donors. Sequencing was performed with immunoSEQ multiplex PCR; in TCRdb, only in-frame clones are kept and a portion is missing. Of 110,000 to 150,000 clones in the sample, around 80% were seen once. The sequenced material came from PBMCs. All receptors derive from a female donor in good health and CMV-seronegative. The conserved cysteine and the conserved F or W are not part of the CDR3 here.

len	v_gene	j_gene	CDR3aa
13	TRBV5-1	TRBJ1-2	ASSDTGQGAYGYT
11	TRBV2	TRBJ2-2	ASREAPTGELF
13	TRBV30	TRBJ1-1	AWSSLRTGTTEAF
13	TRBV5-6	TRBJ2-7	ASALIRDRDYEQY
12	TRBV29-1	TRBJ2-1	SVASGGKRGEQF
15	TRBV5-1	TRBJ1-6	ASSPYFDSVVNSPLH
11	TRBV5-1	TRBJ2-2	ASTKALTGELF
11	TRBV5-8	TRBJ2-7	ASSLSRGFEQY
13	TRBV5-4	TRBJ2-3	ASSLVVAGGRTQY
14	TRBV4-2	TRBJ2-7	ASSHQTGGSSYEQY
11	TRBV6-5	TRBJ1-1	ASNLRGNTEAF
14	TRBV5-4	TRBJ1-1	ASSVGDRGRGTEAF
11	TRBV27	TRBJ1-1	ASSSYRGTEAF
15	TRBV7-9	TRBJ2-1	ASSSPWLDRAYNEQF
12	TRBV7-9	TRBJ1-6	ASSPLSLVAPLH
11	TRBV7-9	TRBJ2-1	ASRGLARNEQF
11	TRBV5-5	TRBJ1-2	ASRAGQGDGYT
14	TRBV21-1	TRBJ2-2	ASSPCSDTSGGELF
13	TRBV6-6	TRBJ1-2	ASRTKWRGQGSYT
12	TRBV29-1	TRBJ2-7	SVSAGGLFNEQY
11	TRBV21-1	TRBJ1-2	ASSPVRVNGYT
13	TRBV19	TRBJ1-4	ASSIQGTTNEKLF
14	TRBV7-2	TRBJ2-6	ASSLGRVSGANVLT
15	TRBV6-1	TRBJ1-3	ASSEDRGGSSGNTIY
13	TRBV6-1	TRBJ1-5	ASSFGRLGNQPQH
16	TRBV9	TRBJ1-3	ASSVWDSPLLSGNTIY
15	TRBV7-2	TRBJ1-2	ASSGRAGPRGNYGYT
14	TRBV5-1	TRBJ1-6	ASSLGPRQGYSPLH
16	TRBV7-9	TRBJ1-3	ASSWVENWEIGGNTIY
13	TRBV30	TRBJ2-5	AWSVLGSGQETQY
13	TRBV6-1	TRBJ2-2	ASSIFRTPTGELF
10	TRBV5-1	TRBJ2-3	ASSAERSTQY
11	TRBV7-2	TRBJ2-2	ASSFSNTGELF
14	TRBV5-1	TRBJ1-1	ASSLEGQGANTEAF
13	TRBV7-3	TRBJ2-2	ASSLTAGPTGELF
13	TRBV7-9	TRBJ1-2	ASSGRDRGPPGYT
11	TRBV7-9	TRBJ2-1	ASSYGTNNEQF
11	TRBV2	TRBJ2-3	ATGPGRWNTQY
13	TRBV2	TRBJ1-5	ASSEWGQGYQPQH
13	TRBV6-1	TRBJ1-4	ASSEVQGSRKKLF
9	TRBV6-1	TRBJ1-1	ASRDTGAAF
13	TRBV28	TRBJ2-7	ASSSGDRGPYEQY
13	TRBV4-2	TRBJ1-2	ASSQDITGDYGYT
13	TRBV5-6	TRBJ1-6	ASSFTGGAFSPLH
12	TRBV5-8	TRBJ2-7	ASSLGAGHGEQY
14	TRBV27	TRBJ2-7	ASSPRPTSIGYEQY
11	TRBV7-2	TRBJ1-3	ASTSIRGNTIY
14	TRBV7-2	TRBJ2-5	ASSSRQGLRGETQY
19	TRBV4-2	TRBJ2-3	ASSHPRRGAGEATSTDTQY
15	TRBV5-1	TRBJ2-3	ASSLAVAGPSTDTQY
9	TRBV7-8	TRBJ2-7	ASAGSYEQY
14	TRBV5-5	TRBJ1-3	ASSSSAGASGNTIY
14	TRBV19	TRBJ2-5	ASSIATGQGTETQY